This T cell receptor (beta chain) was captured by sequencing in a study of blood T cell repertoires in COVID-19. Study-level background: Donors in the United States, Italy and Spain gave samples during acute or convalescent COVID-19. PBMCs, B-cell-depleted T cells, or T cells provided the cDNA or gDNA that made up the material.

V dropped 5 bases and J dropped 3 bases, with 10 bases sitting between them. Per germline, CDR1 LNHDA and CDR2 SQIVND (reference sequence). The CDR3 is 13 amino acids. Per the authors' pipeline: Reference gene primer amplification yielded estimated nucleated cell counts. Some clones are missing from TCRdb's copy, which holds only in-frame ones; the method was immunoSEQ multiplex PCR. Clone size and V and J calls were adopted from that table, with D and trimming inferred from the DNA. The table lists fewer than 300,000 clones, approximately 82% of them singletons, with approximately 6% in the top ten.

The sequenced sample was peripheral blood. The V and J genes are TRBV19 and TRBJ1-2; D is perhaps TRBD1 (5 bases). This TCR derives from a man older than 75 with acute or convalescent COVID-19. The CDR3, as DNA: TGTGCCAGTAGTGGTCAGGGTGACTATGGCTACACCTTC. It specifies CASSGQGDYGYTF. The variable domain in full, completed from reference TRBV19 and TRBJ1-2, reads DGGITQSPKYLFRKEGQNVTLSCEQNLNHDAMYWYRQDPGQGLRLIYYSQIVNDFQKGDIAEGYSVSREKKESFPLTVTSAQKNPTAFYLCASSGQGDYGYTFGSGTRLTVV.